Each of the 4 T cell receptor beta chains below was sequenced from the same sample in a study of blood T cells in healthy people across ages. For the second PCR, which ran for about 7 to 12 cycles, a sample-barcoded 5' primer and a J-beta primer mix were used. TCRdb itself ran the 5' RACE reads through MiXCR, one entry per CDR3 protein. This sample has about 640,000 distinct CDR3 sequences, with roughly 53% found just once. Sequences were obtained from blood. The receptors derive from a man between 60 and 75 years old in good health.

The CDR3 here is CASSQDTGQGYGYTF. The DNA for the CDR3 is TGCGCCAGCAGCCAAGACACGGGACAGGGTTATGGCTACACCTTC. V is TRBV4-1 and J is TRBJ1-2; 9 bases match TRBD1. This CDR3 spans 15 amino acids. The germline V gene encodes CDR1 MGHRA and CDR2 YSYEKL. The J segment lost 5 bases and the V segment lost 0 bases, leaving 4 bases of the junction unmatched.

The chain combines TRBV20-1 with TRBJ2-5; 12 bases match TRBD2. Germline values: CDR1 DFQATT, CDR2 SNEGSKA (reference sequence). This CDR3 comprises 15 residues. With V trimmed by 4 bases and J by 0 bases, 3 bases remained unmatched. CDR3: CSATGLAGYQETQYF. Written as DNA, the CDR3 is TGCAGTGCTACTGGACTAGCGGGATACCAAGAGACCCAGTACTTC.

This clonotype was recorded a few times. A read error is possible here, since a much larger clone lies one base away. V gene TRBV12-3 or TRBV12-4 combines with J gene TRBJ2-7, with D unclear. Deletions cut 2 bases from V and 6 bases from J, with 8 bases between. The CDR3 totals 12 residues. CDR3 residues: CASSLSGFEQYF. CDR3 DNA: TGTGCCAGCAGTTTATCGGGTTTCGAGCAGTACTTC.

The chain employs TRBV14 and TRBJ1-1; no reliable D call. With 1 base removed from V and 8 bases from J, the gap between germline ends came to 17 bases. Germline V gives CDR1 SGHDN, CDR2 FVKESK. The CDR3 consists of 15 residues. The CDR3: CASSQGRANSVEAFF. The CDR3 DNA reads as TGTGCCAGCAGCCAAGGGAGGGCGAACAGCGTCGAAGCTTTCTTT.